In its sample, the clone carrying this TCR beta chain was seen many times. Its antigen is undetermined. The data were obtained in a study of early T cells in non-severe SARS-CoV-2 infection. TCRdb analysed the 5' RACE reads with MiXCR anew, one entry per CDR3 protein. The sample carries some 34,000 distinct CDR3 sequences, roughly 9.9% recorded once. Losses at the gene ends were 4 bases for V and 2 bases for J; bases not matched to a gene: 2. Germline V gene data show CDR1 as SNHLY and CDR2 as FYNNEI. The CDR3 has 15 residues. Notes on the study in general: Private and CD4 specificities were missed by VDJdb matching, which favored anti-spike CD8 responses.

The sequence derives from an adult who was a healthcare worker with PCR-confirmed SARS-CoV-2 infection or an uninfected control (not recorded which). The sequenced material came from whole blood. The gene calls are TRBV2 and TRBJ2-3; 11 bases match TRBD2. The CDR3 spells CASSGLAGNTDTQYF. The CDR3 DNA reads TGTGCCAGCAGTGGACTAGCGGGGAACACAGATACGCAGTATTTT.